The 11 T cell receptor beta chains given below trace back to one sample, sequenced in a study of blood T cell repertoires in COVID-19. The repertoire was sequenced with immunoSEQ multiplex PCR; TCRdb's copy has only in-frame clones and lacks some. This sample has about 200,000 clones, with roughly 81% found just once. The sequenced sample was peripheral blood. The receptors shown here come from a woman aged 80 or older with acute or convalescent COVID-19.

The chain uses TRBV6-1 and TRBJ2-1; 7 positions match TRBD1. In germline, CDR1 is MNHNS, CDR2 SASEGT. The CDR3 covers 16 residues. V shed 4 bases, J shed 2 bases, and the junction held 8 bases outside the gene matches. The CDR3 here is CASSGPGDSPYNEQFF. The CDR3 bases are TGTGCCAGCAGTGGACCCGGGGACAGTCCCTACAATGAGCAGTTCTTC.

The chain links TRBV5-4 to TRBJ2-5; D may be TRBD2 (5 bases). V was cut by 4 bases and J by 8 bases, with 18 bases left in between. The CDR3 covers 14 residues. Germline CDR1 is SGHNT and CDR2 is YYREEE (reference sequence). This CDR3 is CASSRTRTGSTQYF. For the CDR3, the DNA is TGTGCCAGCAGCAGAACTCGGACGGGGAGTACCCAGTACTTC.

The CDR3 spells CSVETVSGYGYTF. CDR3 DNA sequence: TGCAGCGTTGAAACGGTCTCAGGCTATGGCTACACCTTC. The rearrangement uses TRBV29-1 and TRBJ1-2; D unclear. Trimming took 2 bases from V and 4 from J, leaving 11 bases between them. Germline V gene sequence: CDR1 SQVTM, CDR2 ANQGSEA. The CDR3 runs to 13 residues.

The genes are TRBV2 and TRBJ2-3; D not certain. V dropped 7 bases and J dropped 2 bases, with 13 bases sitting between them. The CDR3 extends over 14 amino acids. Germline V lookup: CDR1 SNHLY, CDR2 FYNNEI. CDR3 sequence reads: CASTQTTYTDTQYF. The CDR3 nucleotides read TGTGCCAGCACCCAAACCACTTACACAGATACGCAGTATTTT.

The V gene is TRBV9, the J gene TRBJ1-2; 7 bases map to TRBD1. V lost 0 bases, J lost 7 bases, and 6 bases stayed unmatched. The CDR3 runs to 14 residues. The V gene's germline CDR1 is SGDLS and CDR2 YYNGEE. As DNA, the CDR3 is TGTGCCAGCAGCGTAGCTACAGGGGTCGGTGGCTACACCTTC. It is translated as CASSVATGVGGYTF.

J is TRBJ1-4 and V is TRBV5-1, with D perhaps matching TRBD1 (5 bases). The CDR3 loop spans 16 amino acids. V was cut by 0 bases and J by 2 bases, with 11 bases left in between. Germline V gene sequence: CDR1 SGHRS, CDR2 YFSETQ. The CDR3 here is CASSLGSGGTNEKLFF. Here the CDR3 DNA reads TGCGCCAGCAGCTTGGGCTCTGGGGGGACTAATGAAAAACTGTTTTTT.

The V call is TRBV5-1, the J call TRBJ2-7, with 10 positions matching TRBD1. Germline V gene data show CDR1 as SGHRS and CDR2 as YFSETQ. CDR3 size: 16 residues. V shed 0 bases, J shed 5 bases, and the junction held 8 bases outside the gene matches. The CDR3 protein is CASSLAPGTGDHEQYF. Here the CDR3 DNA reads TGCGCCAGCAGCTTGGCTCCCGGGACAGGGGACCACGAGCAGTACTTC.

The chain carries TRBV28 and TRBJ2-4; TRBD1 agrees at 11 bases. The junction had 6 bases not matched to a gene; V was cut back by 5 bases and J by 0 bases. The CDR3 extends over 17 amino acids. The germline V gene has CDR1 MDHEN and CDR2 SYDVKM. Here the CDR3 DNA reads TGTGCCAGCAGTGGTACCGGGACAGGGGGAGCCAAAAACATTCAGTACTTC. Amino acids: CASSGTGTGGAKNIQYF. Full variable domain (outside the CDR3, taken from reference TRBV28 and TRBJ2-4): DVKVTQSSRYLVKRTGEKVFLECVQDMDHENMFWYRQDPGLGLRLIYFSYDVKMKEKGDIPEGYSVSREKKERFSLILESASTNQTSMYLCASSGTGTGGAKNIQYFGAGTRLSVL.

The gene calls are TRBV7-9 and TRBJ2-1; 7 nucleotides agree with TRBD2. Trimming removed 7 bases from V and 8 bases from J; junction bases left unmatched: 14. Germline V gives CDR1 SEHNR, CDR2 FQNEAQ (reference sequence). This CDR3 contains 15 residues. CDR3 sequence: CASTRRGDGPDEQFF. CDR3 nucleotide sequence: TGTGCCAGCACCCGACGGGGGGACGGACCCGATGAGCAGTTCTTC.

The V and J genes are TRBV15 and TRBJ2-1, with 9 bases aligning to TRBD2. Per germline, CDR1 LNHNV and CDR2 YYDKDF (reference sequence). The CDR3 is 14 amino acids. V lost 3 bases, J lost 6 bases, and 3 bases stayed unmatched. In DNA, the CDR3 is TGTGCCACCAGCAGGCCGACTAGCGGCAATGAGCAGTTCTTC. Its protein is CATSRPTSGNEQFF.

The rearrangement links TRBV5-1 to TRBJ2-1; 7 bases are shared with TRBD2. The CDR3 contains 15 residues. Germline values: CDR1 SGHRS, CDR2 YFSETQ. Trimming removed 6 bases from V and 0 bases from J; junction bases left unmatched: 6. The CDR3 is CASKTGGPSYNEQFF. The CDR3, as DNA: TGCGCCAGCAAGACGGGAGGCCCCTCCTACAATGAGCAGTTCTTC.